These T cell receptor beta chains were read from a single sample in a study of CD8 T cells in Susac syndrome. One entry per CDR3 protein, called by TCRdb with MiXCR from the immunoSEQ multiplex PCR reads. The sample records 150,000 to 190,000 distinct CDR3 sequences, roughly 95% being singletons. The sequenced material came from CD4+ T cells from PBMCs. Every receptor here comes from a human donor with Susac syndrome. The CDR3 runs from the conserved cysteine through the conserved F or W. The D gene is left open where the match is weak. Some rows mark clone size as missing; the rest say once, few, many or name a class of expanded clone.

v_gene	d_gene	j_gene	abundance	CDR3nt	CDR3aa
TRBV21-1	NA	TRBJ2-2	NA	TGTGCCAGCAGCAGGCCGACCGGGGAGCTGTTTTTT	CASSRPTGELFF
TRBV25-1	NA	TRBJ2-1	NA	TGTGCCAGCGGGGGGCCGAGCTCCTACAATGAGCAGTTCTTC	CASGGPSSYNEQFF
TRBV28	NA	TRBJ1-2	NA	TGTGCCAGCGTCCCTTCGGGGACACACTATGGCTACACCTTC	CASVPSGTHYGYTF
TRBV12-3/TRBV12-4	NA	TRBJ1-1	NA	TGTGCCAGCAGTTTGGAGGTGGCGAACACTGAAGCTTTCTTT	CASSLEVANTEAFF
TRBV15	NA	TRBJ1-1	NA	TGTGCCACCAGCAGAGATTGGAATTCAAGATTAACTTGGACTGAAGCTTTCTTT	CATSRDWNSRLTWTEAFF
TRBV20-1	NA	TRBJ1-6	NA	TGCAGTGCTCAAAAGACAGCGGATAATTCACCCCTCCACTTT	CSAQKTADNSPLHF
TRBV7-8	NA	TRBJ1-1	few	TGTGCCAGCAGCCCCAGGGCCGGCACTGAAGCTTTCTTT	CASSPRAGTEAFF
TRBV3-1	TRBD2	TRBJ2-3	NA	TGTGCCAGCAGCCAAGTAGGACTAGCGGATACGCAGTATTTT	CASSQVGLADTQYF
TRBV20-1	NA	TRBJ2-1	NA	TGCAGTGCTAGGACGCCTGCGAGAAACAATGAGCAGTTCTTC	CSARTPARNNEQFF
TRBV3-1	NA	TRBJ1-2	NA	TGTGCCAGCAGCCAGACAGGTTTGGGCTACACCTTC	CASSQTGLGYTF
TRBV29-1	TRBD1	TRBJ2-7	NA	TGCAGCGTATCACAGGGGTACGAGCAGTACTTC	CSVSQGYEQYF
TRBV2	NA	TRBJ2-5	NA	TGTGCCAGCACCCTGAAAGAGACCCAGTACTTC	CASTLKETQYF
TRBV3-1	NA	TRBJ1-5	NA	TGTGCCAGCAGCCCAACAAAGAAGAGCAATCAGCCCCAGCATTTT	CASSPTKKSNQPQHF
TRBV7-3	NA	TRBJ2-5	NA	TGTGCCAGCAGCCAAGGACAGCTAGAGACCCAGTACTTC	CASSQGQLETQYF
TRBV7-9	NA	TRBJ2-7	NA	TGTGCCAGCAGCTTAGTGGGAGGGGGGGGCGAGCAGTACTTC	CASSLVGGGGEQYF
TRBV11-3	NA	TRBJ2-5	NA	TGTGCCAGCAGCTTCCAGCCGGGACCCCAGGAGACCCAGTACTTC	CASSFQPGPQETQYF